The rows below give T cell receptor beta chains drawn from one sample of a study of cytomegalovirus exposure and HLA in healthy donors. Sequenced by immunoSEQ multiplex PCR; TCRdb stores in-frame clones only, minus some. Of roughly 200,000 clones listed, 87% are singletons. Input material: PBMCs. Receptors were obtained from a man between 25 and 39 years old in good health and CMV-seronegative. Both conserved end residues are part of each CDR3. Fields, in order: CDR3 protein, CDR3 DNA, D gene, J gene, clone size, V gene. A D gene is named only where the DNA matches it firmly. Not every row has a clone size; where given, it reads once, few, many or a size class.

CASSFEAGNQETQYF	TGTGCCAGCAGCTTTGAGGCGGGAAACCAAGAGACCCAGTACTTC	-	TRBJ2-5	-	TRBV7-2
CASSSSGTGADTQYF	TGTGCCAGCAGTTCCAGCGGGACAGGCGCAGATACGCAGTATTTT	-	TRBJ2-3	few	TRBV6-6
CATSRGRGRTETQYF	TGTGCCACCAGCAGAGGCAGGGGAAGGACGGAGACCCAGTACTTC	-	TRBJ2-5	-	TRBV15
CASSIGTGLVRNQPQHF	TGTGCCAGTAGTATTGGGACAGGGTTAGTGAGAAATCAGCCCCAGCATTTT	TRBD1	TRBJ1-5	-	TRBV19
CASLKSAVSGDSPLHF	TGTGCCAGCCTAAAGTCCGCAGTCTCAGGGGATTCACCCCTCCACTTT	-	TRBJ1-6	-	TRBV2
CASSVDSSGYEQYF	TGTGCCAGCAGTGTAGACTCTAGCGGTTACGAGCAGTACTTC	TRBD2	TRBJ2-7	-	TRBV25-1
CASSSTTGVYEKLFF	TGTGCCAGCAGTTCCACCACAGGGGTTTATGAAAAACTGTTTTTT	TRBD1	TRBJ1-4	-	TRBV27
CASSLAVGGAQETQYF	TGCGCCAGCAGCTTGGCCGTCGGGGGAGCACAAGAGACCCAGTACTTC	-	TRBJ2-5	-	TRBV5-1
CASSQPGGGSETQYF	TGTGCCAGCAGCCAACCAGGGGGCGGGAGTGAGACCCAGTACTTC	-	TRBJ2-5	-	TRBV7-9
CASSFNDFLSYEQYF	TGCGCCAGCAGCTTTAACGACTTCCTCTCCTACGAGCAGTACTTC	-	TRBJ2-7	-	TRBV5-1
CASSFRTSGAQETQYF	TGTGCCAGCAGCTTTCGGACTAGCGGGGCCCAAGAGACCCAGTACTTC	TRBD2	TRBJ2-5	-	TRBV5-6
CASGLTLRQVPIEDTGELFF	TGTGCTAGTGGTTTGACCCTCAGACAGGTTCCTATTGAGGACACCGGGGAGCTGTTTTTT	-	TRBJ2-2	few	TRBV12-5
CASSARTISYNEQFF	TGTGCCAGCAGCGCCAGGACAATCTCCTACAATGAGCAGTTCTTC	-	TRBJ2-1	-	TRBV9
CAIGGERGATQYF	TGTGCCATTGGGGGAGAGCGGGGGGCGACCCAGTACTTC	TRBD2	TRBJ2-5	-	TRBV10-3
CASSLGPAWRGGETQYF	TGTGCCAGCAGCTTAGGGCCCGCATGGAGGGGTGGCGAGACCCAGTACTTC	-	TRBJ2-5	-	TRBV7-8
CASTQSPGTCMDTQYF	TGTGCCAGCACCCAATCACCCGGGACTTGCATGGACACGCAGTATTTT	-	TRBJ2-3	-	TRBV21-1
CASFMSGSRPDTQYF	TGTGCCAGCTTTATGAGCGGGAGCCGACCAGATACGCAGTATTTT	TRBD2	TRBJ2-3	-	TRBV6-1
CASSLGPTFRGFF	TGTGCCAGCAGTTTAGGCCCGACTTTCCGGGGGTTCTTC	-	TRBJ2-1	-	TRBV28
CASSRQPGQGADEQYF	TGTGCCAGCTCACGACAGCCGGGACAGGGCGCCGACGAGCAGTACTTC	TRBD1	TRBJ2-7	once	TRBV18
CASSLGNTESYEQYF	TGCGCCAGCAGCTTGGGGAATACGGAGTCCTACGAGCAGTACTTC	-	TRBJ2-7	-	TRBV5-1
CASSPGQEGSEAFF	TGTGCCAGTAGTCCGGGACAGGAGGGCTCTGAAGCTTTCTTT	TRBD1	TRBJ1-1	few	TRBV19
CASSGRQGAETQYF	TGTGCCAGCAGCGGCAGACAGGGGGCAGAGACCCAGTACTTC	TRBD1	TRBJ2-5	-	TRBV14
CASSLAPSYGYTF	TGTGCCAGCAGCTTAGCACCGAGCTATGGCTACACCTTC	-	TRBJ1-2	-	TRBV7-9
CASSLAPAIATNEKLFF	TGCGCCAGCAGCTTGGCCCCTGCTATTGCAACTAATGAAAAACTGTTTTTT	-	TRBJ1-4	-	TRBV5-1
CASSLGGAGAIYEQYF	TGTGCCAGCAGCTTGGGGGGCGCAGGGGCTATTTACGAGCAGTACTTC	-	TRBJ2-7	-	TRBV5-6
CASSLAAGLGYNEQFF	TGTGCCAGCAGCTTAGCCGCAGGGCTGGGCTACAATGAGCAGTTCTTC	-	TRBJ2-1	-	TRBV7-2
CASSESALAGGRNEQFF	TGCGCCAGCAGTGAGTCGGCTCTAGCGGGGGGCCGCAATGAGCAGTTCTTC	TRBD2	TRBJ2-1	-	TRBV10-2
CASSRTVTYEQYF	TGTGCCAGCAGTAGGACAGTTACCTACGAGCAGTACTTC	-	TRBJ2-7	-	TRBV27
CASSPGSAERLFF	TGTGCCAGCAGTCCCGGGAGTGCAGAACGACTGTTTTTT	-	TRBJ1-4	-	TRBV6-5
CASSAYGTSNEKLFF	TGTGCCAGCAGTGCTTACGGGACATCTAATGAAAAACTGTTTTTT	-	TRBJ1-4	-	TRBV27
CASSIGTSYEQFF	TGCGCCAGCAGCATCGGGACTAGCTATGAGCAGTTCTTC	TRBD2	TRBJ2-1	-	TRBV5-1
CASSFTQGYMNTEAFF	TGTGCCAGCAGTTTTACACAGGGGTATATGAACACTGAAGCTTTCTTT	TRBD1	TRBJ1-1	-	TRBV27
CASSEGIAGGWNEQFF	TGTGCCAGCAGTGAAGGGATAGCGGGAGGGTGGAATGAGCAGTTCTTC	TRBD2	TRBJ2-1	-	TRBV6-1
CASKRQEKLFF	TGTGCCAGTAAGAGACAGGAAAAACTGTTTTTT	-	TRBJ1-4	few	TRBV19
CASSQGGQGSYEQYF	TGCGCCAGCAGCCAAGGGGGACAGGGCTCCTACGAGCAGTACTTC	TRBD1	TRBJ2-7	-	TRBV4-3
CASRGTDTYEQYF	TGTGCCAGCAGAGGGACAGATACCTACGAGCAGTACTTC	TRBD1	TRBJ2-7	-	TRBV28
CASSALRVETTDTQYF	TGTGCCAGCAGTGCGTTGCGGGTAGAGACCACAGATACGCAGTATTTT	-	TRBJ2-3	-	TRBV6-4
CASSGQGGNQPQHF	TGTGCCAGCTCAGGACAGGGTGGCAATCAGCCCCAGCATTTT	TRBD1	TRBJ1-5	-	TRBV18
CASSEDSHSNQPQHF	TGTGCCAGCAGTGAGGACAGCCATAGCAATCAGCCCCAGCATTTT	-	TRBJ1-5	-	TRBV2
CASSLTPPGSGDRETQYF	TGTGCCAGCAGCTTAACCCCCCCCGGTTCAGGGGACAGAGAGACCCAGTACTTC	TRBD1	TRBJ2-5	-	TRBV7-2
CASSYSGRANTEAFF	TGTGCCAGCAGTTACTCAGGCAGGGCGAACACTGAAGCTTTCTTT	-	TRBJ1-1	-	TRBV6-5
CASSPPNREQFF	TGTGCCAGCTCACCACCGAACAGGGAGCAGTTCTTC	-	TRBJ2-1	few	TRBV18